These 22 T cell receptor beta chains share one sample of origin, sequenced in a study of technical replicates of blood from a handful of donors. TCRdb keeps only in-frame clones here, not all; method: immunoSEQ multiplex PCR. The sample includes about 71,000 clones, roughly 90% of them seen just once. The sequenced sample was PBMCs. The receptors come from a human donor in good health. Some clones in this sample may be carry-over from other donors' samples.

The gene calls are TRBV18 and TRBJ2-5, with no clear D. V shed 2 bases and J shed 8 bases, with 12 bases lying between them. The CDR3 consists of 13 residues. CDR1 and CDR2 from the germline V gene are KGHSH and LQKENI. CDR3 protein: CASSPSYQATQYF. The CDR3 DNA reads as TGTGCCAGCTCACCATCGTATCAAGCCACCCAGTACTTC.

The rearrangement uses TRBV30 and TRBJ2-1; TRBD2 matches 13 bases. The V gene end was trimmed by 1 base and the J gene end by 8 bases; junction bases not matched to a gene: 5. Germline V gene data show CDR1 as GTSNPN and CDR2 as SVGIG (reference sequence). CDR3 length: 15 amino acids. The CDR3, as DNA: TGTGCCTGGAGTGGCCCGGGACTAGCGGGATATGAGCAGTTCTTC. Protein: CAWSGPGLAGYEQFF.

The chain has TRBV4-1 and TRBJ2-3, with 14 bases fitting TRBD2. Germline assignment: CDR1 MGHRA and CDR2 YSYEKL. Trimming took 6 bases from V and 6 from J; bases not matched to a gene: 5. This CDR3 comprises 15 residues. The DNA of the CDR3 is TGCGCCAGCAGGGGGACTAGCGGGGGCCAGGATACGCAGTATTTT. Amino acid sequence: CASRGTSGGQDTQYF.

This rearrangement joins TRBV7-3 to TRBJ2-3; D uncertain. Trimming left V 4 bases short and J 0 bases short, with 2 bases between. Germline CDR1 reads SGHTA; CDR2 reads FQGTGA. This CDR3 comprises 12 residues. The CDR3 nucleotides read TGTGCCAGCAGCTCTAGCACAGATACGCAGTATTTT. Translation: CASSSSTDTQYF.

This rearrangement joins TRBV30 to TRBJ2-1, with 9 bases matching TRBD1. CDR3 length equals 15 residues. Trimming at V came to 2 bases and at J to 5 bases, leaving 7 bases not matched to a gene. In germline, CDR1 is GTSNPN, CDR2 SVGIG (reference sequence). The CDR3 bases are TGTGCCTGGAGTACGGGACAGGGTATGGACAATGAGCAGTTCTTC. Translated: CAWSTGQGMDNEQFF.

This chain connects TRBV19 to TRBJ2-2; TRBD2 matches 12 bases. CDR1 and CDR2 (germline): LNHDA, SQIVND (reference sequence). V dropped 7 bases and J dropped 5; count of bases not matched to a gene: 5. There are 15 residues in the CDR3. The CDR3 spells CASKTSGGGTGELFF. CDR3 DNA: TGTGCCAGTAAGACTAGCGGGGGCGGGACCGGGGAGCTGTTTTTT.

The chain couples TRBV6-5 to TRBJ2-2; 8 bases are shared with TRBD1. J gave up 4 bases and V 10 bases, and 8 bases lay outside the gene matches. Per the germline V gene, CDR1 is MNHEY and CDR2 is SVGAGI. The CDR3 length is 14 residues. This CDR3 reads CATSGTGGTGELFF. The CDR3, as DNA: TGTGCCACCTCCGGGACAGGTGGCACCGGGGAGCTGTTTTTT.

The genes are TRBV11-2 and TRBJ1-1; D is ambiguous. Germline-derived CDR1 and CDR2 are SGHAT and FQNNGV. The length of the CDR3 is 15 residues. V was shortened by 5 bases and J by 4 bases, with 17 bases between the two germline ends. CDR3 loop: CASSPRRGFGTEAFF. In nucleotides, the CDR3 is TGTGCCAGCAGCCCCAGGCGGGGATTTGGCACTGAAGCTTTCTTT.

The chain has TRBV4-2 and TRBJ2-7; TRBD2 matches at 9 bases. Germline values: CDR1 LGHNA, CDR2 YNFKEQ. V lost 8 bases and J lost 3; bases outside the gene matches: 5. The CDR3 has 13 amino acids. CDR3 DNA sequence: TGTGCCAGCGGGTCGACTAGCGGCTACGAGCAGTACTTC. Protein product: CASGSTSGYEQYF.

The J gene is TRBJ1-5, the V gene TRBV5-5; tentative D call: TRBD1 (5 bases). Germline V gene data show CDR1 as SGHKS and CDR2 as YYEKEE (reference sequence). Trimming pared 5 bases from V and 0 bases from J, leaving 12 bases between. This CDR3 has 15 amino acids. CDR3 sequence: CASRQGTFSNQPQHF. The CDR3 region has the DNA TGTGCCAGCAGGCAGGGTACGTTTAGCAATCAGCCCCAGCATTTT. Full variable domain (outside the CDR3, taken from reference TRBV5-5 and TRBJ1-5): DAGVTQSPTHLIKTRGQQVTLRCSPISGHKSVSWYQQVLGQGPQFIFQYYEKEERGRGNFPDRFSARQFPNYSSELNVNALLLGDSALYLCASRQGTFSNQPQHFGDGTRLSIL.

This chain connects TRBV5-1 to TRBJ2-7, with 11 positions matching TRBD2. V dropped 3 bases and J dropped 7; count of bases not matched to a gene: 6. Germline-derived CDR1 and CDR2 are SGHRS and YFSETQ. This CDR3 is 14 amino acids long. The CDR3 sequence: CASSSLAGAREQYF. The CDR3 DNA reads TGCGCCAGCAGCTCACTAGCGGGAGCGAGGGAGCAGTACTTC.

The chain is built from TRBV7-2 and TRBJ1-2, with 8 bases lining up with TRBD1. The CDR3 has 14 amino acids. Trimming removed 4 bases from V and 4 bases from J; junction bases left unmatched: 5. CDR1 and CDR2 (germline): SGHTA, FQGNSA. The CDR3, as DNA: TGTGCCAGCAGCTCCCCCGGGACAGGCTATGGCTACACCTTC. It is translated as CASSSPGTGYGYTF.

The V gene is TRBV6-5, the J gene TRBJ2-1, with 13 bases fitting TRBD2. CDR3 length: 15 amino acids. V shed 6 bases, J shed 9 bases, and the junction held 8 bases outside the gene matches. Germline values: CDR1 MNHEY, CDR2 SVGAGI. For the CDR3, the DNA is TGTGCCAGCAGCGCTACTAGCGGGGGGGCGGCTGAGCAGTTCTTC. Translated, it gives CASSATSGGAAEQFF.

The chain recombines TRBV9 with TRBJ2-7; 8 bases agree with TRBD1. This CDR3 has 15 residues. Germline-derived CDR1 and CDR2 are SGDLS and YYNGEE. The V and J ends lost 5 bases and 0 bases, in that order; junction bases with no gene match: 7. This CDR3 is CASSEDRGRSYEQYF. The DNA of the CDR3 is TGTGCCAGCAGTGAAGACAGGGGCCGCTCCTACGAGCAGTACTTC.

The rearrangement joins TRBV18 to TRBJ1-1; D is unresolved. The V gene lost 5 bases and the J gene lost 3 bases, with 10 bases spanning the gap. The CDR3 contains 13 residues. Germline CDR1 KGHSH, CDR2 LQKENI. CDR3: CASSSSGDTEAFF. The DNA for the CDR3 is TGTGCCAGCTCATCGTCCGGGGACACTGAAGCTTTCTTT.

The rearrangement uses TRBV5-1 and TRBJ2-3, with D perhaps TRBD2 (7 bases). Germline V CDR1 and CDR2: SGHRS, YFSETQ. The V end was cut by 4 bases, the J end by 1 base, with 13 bases between. This CDR3 is built from 15 residues. Here the CDR3 DNA reads TGCGCCAGCAGCACTTCCGGGGGGCGCACAGATACGCAGTATTTT. This gives the protein CASSTSGGRTDTQYF.

Only one count was recorded for this clone. The rearrangement joins TRBV7-9 to TRBJ1-2; maybe TRBD1 (5 bases). The germline V gene encodes CDR1 SEHNR and CDR2 FQNEAQ (reference sequence). The V and J ends lost 1 base and 4 bases respectively, with 10 bases between them. The CDR3 is 14 amino acids. CDR3 residues: CASSLDGGIYGYTF. The CDR3 region has the DNA TGTGCCAGCAGCTTAGATGGGGGGATCTATGGCTACACCTTC.

The chain recombines TRBV7-2 with TRBJ1-1; the D gene is possibly TRBD1 (5 bases). This CDR3 region has 13 residues. CDR1 is SGHTA and CDR2 is FQGNSA in the germline V gene. V was cut by 3 bases and J by 4 bases, with 9 bases left in between. The CDR3: CASSFRDRTEAFF. The CDR3 DNA is TGTGCCAGCAGCTTCAGGGATCGCACTGAAGCTTTCTTT.

The chain carries TRBV5-5 and TRBJ2-7; D is possibly TRBD1 (5 bases). Germline V gene sequence: CDR1 SGHKS, CDR2 YYEKEE (reference sequence). CDR3 length: 14 residues. With 0 bases removed from V and 0 bases from J, the gap between germline ends came to 7 bases. Here the CDR3 reads CASSLGQGSYEQYF. The CDR3 bases are TGTGCCAGCAGCTTGGGGCAGGGCTCCTACGAGCAGTACTTC.

A single count supports this clone. Different DNA sequences within this sample yield the same CDR3. CDR3 nucleotides: TGCAGTGCTAGAAGGGGCTACGAGCAGTACTTC. It specifies CSARRGYEQYF. The chain has TRBV20-1 and TRBJ2-7; perhaps TRBD1 as D (5 bases). The CDR3 is made up of 11 amino acids. The V end lost 2 bases, the J end lost 3 bases, and 5 bases lay between the germline ends. Germline V lookup: CDR1 DFQATT, CDR2 SNEGSKA (reference sequence).

CDR3 sequence reads: CASSRGEGSGQYF. DNA for the CDR3: TGTGCCAGCAGTAGGGGGGAGGGTTCGGGGCAGTACTTC. The rearrangement joins TRBV2 to TRBJ2-7, with D possibly matching TRBD2 (7 bases). Germline V lookup: CDR1 SNHLY, CDR2 FYNNEI. V dropped 5 bases and J dropped 9 bases, with 17 bases sitting between them. CDR3 size: 13 residues.

The J gene is TRBJ1-2, the V gene TRBV5-5; perhaps TRBD1 as D (6 bases). Germline lookup yields CDR1 SGHKS and CDR2 YYEKEE (reference sequence). The ends were cut back, 4 bases at V and 7 bases at J, with 17 bases in the middle. The CDR3 is 14 amino acids. CDR3 protein: CASSPGGQLSGYTF. CDR3 in DNA: TGTGCCAGCAGCCCCGGGGGGCAGCTCTCTGGCTACACCTTC.